The entry that follows covers one TCR delta chain sequence. This clone was detected only a few times. Its binding antigen is unknown. No base quality values were provided; no much bigger clone lies one nucleotide off. V and J lose 9 bases and 0 bases, and a span of 20 bases separates them. The germline V gene provides CDR1 TSWWSYY and CDR2 QGS. Including cysteine and phenylalanine, the CDR3 has 16 amino acids. Left in the record is the CDR3 DNA by itself, 48 bases read in frame from the first base. The library was built by means of multiplex PCR. A 32-plex assay amplified the genomic DNA, with primers for all 8 TRDV and 4 TRDJ genes spanning the CDR3. During approximately 3 cycles of barcoding PCR, a 12-nucleotide UMI was attached, and a second PCR using Illumina adapter primers followed. AMPure XP beads were used to purify the libraries, and library quality was checked on a Fragment Analyzer using the HS NGS Fragment kit. The sequencing was run with an Illumina MiniSeq mid-output kit, including approximately 21% PhiX, and 150 cycles of paired-end reads. Per the source publication's procedure: Reads were processed with MIGEC version 1.2.9 to group reads by UMI and build error-corrected consensus sequences. Modified VDJtools version 1.2.1 scripts and the tcR R package were used for post-processing. Clonotypes were called again by TCRdb from the public reads via CATT, and duplicate nucleotide sequences were then merged into one entry. TCRdb's processing, not the authors' own work, is the source of the V and J calls. The sample records some 5,300 delta-chain clones, approximately 11% of which are singletons. The top ten clones comprise approximately 50% of the sample.

This entry comes from a study of DNA immune sequencing with unique molecular identifiers (TCRdb year 2020). Regarding the complete study: Using immunomagnetic cell separation, gammadelta T cells were enriched from buffy coats, and the genomic DNA of these cells was sequenced. gammadelta T cells were enriched from PBMC of 9 to 11 healthy individuals by fluorescence-activated cell sorting. For the enriched versus non-enriched comparison, roughly 0.095 ug enriched gammadelta T-cell DNA and 1 ug non-enriched PBMC DNA were sequenced. The study developed and validated an ultrasensitive DNA-based TRD repertoire sequencing method using PCR-introduced unique molecular identifiers. Validation of the method was performed on synthetic reference molecules and on blood samples from healthy individuals. All donors were healthy people, and 9 to 11 of the donors were profiled using sorted gammadelta T cells from peripheral blood.

Findings and caveats that apply to the study as a whole: TRD repertoire diversity differed among healthy donors, and several donors were highly oligoclonal, with the top 5 clonotypes making up more than half of productive molecules. Novel TRD sequences not targeted by the primers cannot be detected with the primer-based approach. Among clonotypes in healthy donors, TRDV2 paired with TRDJ1 was identified as the most common TRD rearrangement.

Source material: gamma-delta T cells enriched from blood buffy coat, or unenriched PBMCs (not recorded which). This sequence originates from a human donor in good health. The chain is made from TRDV1 and TRDJ1; TRDD3 could be the D gene, as 5 bases match. TCRdb records no J gene; here it was assigned by comparing the DNA to germline. Here the CDR3 is given as CALHERRGGYTDKLIF. The sequenced DNA is TGTGCTCTCCACGAAAGAAGGGGGGGGTACACCGATAAACTCATCTTT.